This T cell receptor beta chain was captured in a study of early T cells in non-severe SARS-CoV-2 infection. Study as a whole: RNA in bulk from unsorted whole blood was sequenced, and chains were unpaired.

About this clonotype: What it binds is not known.

Individual cDNA molecules carried attached unique molecular identifiers. From the 5' RACE reads, TCRdb called clonotypes with MiXCR, one entry per CDR3 protein. The repertoire holds about 97,000 distinct CDR3 sequences, with 10% to 15% as singletons. Study-wide results and caveats: VDJdb matching, biased toward anti-spike CD8 responses, missed private and CD4 specificities.

The TCR comes from an adult who was a healthcare worker with PCR-confirmed SARS-CoV-2 infection or an uninfected control (not recorded which). The sequencing input was whole blood.

CDR3 sequence (DNA): TGCAGCCTTCGGGACTTTCAAGCGTACAATGAGCAGTTCTTC. Encoded protein: CSLRDFQAYNEQFF. The chain has TRBV29-1 and TRBJ2-1; D perhaps matches TRBD2 (6 bases). Trimming shortened V by 8 bases and J by 4 bases, and 18 bases separated the two germline ends. Germline V gives CDR1 SQVTM, CDR2 ANQGSEA. The CDR3 extends over 14 amino acids.